The entry that follows covers one T cell receptor beta chain sequence. What it recognizes is unknown. The sample belongs to a study of cytomegalovirus exposure and HLA in healthy donors. Broader study findings: The study designated 160 or so TCR beta chains cytomegalovirus-associated. The tendency of first-cohort TCR clusters to co-occur in the roughly 130 validation repertoires emerged from a later analysis. A classifier reportedly called cytomegalovirus status with high sensitivity and specificity.

Method: immunoSEQ multiplex PCR; TCRdb's copy keeps in-frame clones and lacks some. The sample includes about 160,000 clones, around four fifths of them seen just once. The donors were part of the validation cohort of 100 to 150 subjects. That cohort was separate from the first cohort, which comprised 666 subjects. Germline CDR1 and CDR2: SNHLY and FYNNEI. The length of the CDR3 is 15 residues. Trimming stripped 7 bases from V and 4 bases from J, with 18 bases between. The gene calls are TRBV2 and TRBJ2-3, with D possibly being TRBD1 (5 bases). The sample was PBMCs. This clonotype originated in a man aged 30 to 39 in good health and CMV-seropositive. CDR3 DNA sequence: TGTGCCAGCACCGAAGGGGTGGGGTCGGCAGATACGCAGTATTTT. Its protein product is CASTEGVGSADTQYF.